This T cell receptor (beta chain) was recorded in a study of blood T cell repertoires in COVID-19. In the study overall: Nucleic acid was either cDNA or gDNA, and it came from T cells, B-cell-depleted T cells, or PBMCs.

Original handling: Amplification of reference gene primers was used by the study to estimate nucleated cell counts. The method was immunoSEQ multiplex PCR; TCRdb's version includes in-frame clones alone and lacks a portion of them. V and J calls and clone size are copied from that table; D and trimming were computed from the DNA. Of around 220,000 clones listed, about 88% were seen once; the top ten hold 2.1%. This CDR3 is 16 amino acids long. The germline V gene encodes CDR1 KGHSH and CDR2 LQKENI. Trimming cost V 2 bases and J 0 bases, with 11 bases left between them. This TCR was sampled from a woman aged 40 to 50 who had recovered from COVID-19. The chain uses TRBV18 and TRBJ1-3; D is unresolved. The sequenced material came from peripheral blood. CDR3 residues: CASSPSPPISGNTIYF. As DNA, the CDR3 is TGTGCCAGCTCACCAAGCCCGCCGATCTCTGGAAACACCATATATTTT.